The present entry profiles one TCR beta chain with its context. It lacks a known antigen. Base qualities are not recorded, but no much larger clone differs from it by a single base. This record belongs to a study of CD4 T cells in relation to SARS-CoV-2 and coronaviruses listed by TCRdb under 2021. With respect to the entire study: Patient-derived lymphoblastoid cell lines were used to map the HLA restriction of shared crossreactive spike epitopes. Memory CD4+ T cell crossreactivity between SARS-CoV-2 and common cold coronavirus spike proteins was assessed at the TCR clonotype level in the study. The Adaptive Biotechnologies TCR-sequencing kit was used to sequence samples from three pre-COVID donors and the naive versus memory experiments, while other data came from Illumina-based sequencing. A different, Illumina-based TCR-beta assay was used to sequence expansion assays from other donors in the study. The paper's findings and limits, for the study overall: Significantly weaker SARS-CoV-2-driven expansion was shown by crossreactive clones than by monoreactive clones, consistent with antigenic imprinting. Memory CD4+ clonotypes crossrecognizing SARS-CoV-2 and at least one common cold coronavirus spike were found in approximately 65% of donors. Naive versus memory sequencing indicated that memory recall responses, rather than primary responses primed during culture, are detected by the assay. Small numbers of patients and of tested TCRs were a limitation of the study. Because no donor provided both pre-pandemic and post-infection samples, tracing the source of pre-existing responses was limited. Because the crossreactivity analysis focused on spike protein, crossreactivity against other viral proteins was not assessed.

Deep-resolution immunoSEQ TCR-beta sequencing was performed on DNA from uncultured naive and memory CD4+ T cells. Per the original workflow: Preprocessing removed nonproductive sequences and CDR3s not starting with C, not ending with F or W, or shorter than 7 amino acids. Cultured and uncultured naive and memory CD4+ repertoires were searched for previously identified spike- and CEF-reactive CDR3s. Pairwise Levenshtein distance, computed with the stringdist R package after three terminal residues were trimmed from each end, was used as the measure of CDR3 homology. TCRdb carries this immuneACCESS record with in-frame sequences only. Its versions omit some clonotypes, under half of them owing to an unresolved V gene in the studies checked, with the rest unexplained. V and J calls and clone size come straight from that table; D and trimming were deduced from the DNA. This sample lists tens of thousands of clones; around 93% were detected once. The ten largest clonotypes hold approximately 0.14% of the sample.

CDR1 and CDR2 are read off the germline V gene as SGHRS and YFSETQ. V was cut back by 0 bases and J by 0 bases, leaving a gap of 12 bases between them. The CDR3, from cysteine to phenylalanine, totals 16 residues. The DNA shown is the 48-base CDR3, in frame from base 1. CD4+ T cells from unexposed donors were collected before the COVID-19 pandemic (2011-2018). Naive and memory CD4+ T cells were separated from cryopreserved PBMCs by CD4 enrichment followed by EasySep naive CD4+ T cell enrichment. Leukapheresis product for the unexposed donors was bought commercially. Ficoll-Paque PLUS gradient centrifugation was used to isolate PBMCs from either whole blood or leukapheresis product. PBMCs were either cryopreserved at -140°C or used fresh in the expansion assay. The QIAamp Micro DNA Kit was used to extract genomic DNA from the CD4+ T cells.

The sequencing sample was made of naive CD4+ T cells from PBMCs. Sample cell subset or site, as interpreted from the label and publication: naive CD4+ T cells isolated by negative enrichment. The receptor chain draws on TRBV5-1 and TRBJ1-1; the D gene identity is not certain. The sequence derives from a human donor in good health. The DNA reads TGCGCCAGCAGCTTGGCCCCGTTACCCCTGAACACTGAAGCTTTCTTT. It is translated as CASSLAPLPLNTEAFF. Outside the CDR3, residues come from the reference TRBV5-1 and TRBJ1-1 proteins, so the full variable domain is: KAGVTQTPRYLIKTRGQQVTLSCSPISGHRSVSWYQQTPGQGLQFLFEYFSETQRNKGNFPGRFSGRQFSNSRSEMNVSTLELGDSALYLCASSLAPLPLNTEAFFGQGTRLTVV.